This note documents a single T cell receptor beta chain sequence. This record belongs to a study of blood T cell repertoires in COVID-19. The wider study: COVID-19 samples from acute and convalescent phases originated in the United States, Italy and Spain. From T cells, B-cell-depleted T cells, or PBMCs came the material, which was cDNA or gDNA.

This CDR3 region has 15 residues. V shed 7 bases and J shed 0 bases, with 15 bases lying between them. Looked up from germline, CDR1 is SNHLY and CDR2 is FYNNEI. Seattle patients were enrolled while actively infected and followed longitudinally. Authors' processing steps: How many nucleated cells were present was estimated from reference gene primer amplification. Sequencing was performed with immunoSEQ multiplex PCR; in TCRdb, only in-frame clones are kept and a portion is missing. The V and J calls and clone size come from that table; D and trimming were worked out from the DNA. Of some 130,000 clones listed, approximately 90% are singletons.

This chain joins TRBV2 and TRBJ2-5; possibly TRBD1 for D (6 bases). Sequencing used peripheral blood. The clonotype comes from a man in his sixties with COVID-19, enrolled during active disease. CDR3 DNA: TGTGCCAGCACTAAGGAGAGGGGGTACCAAGAGACCCAGTACTTC. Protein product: CASTKERGYQETQYF.